This TCR beta chain was found in a study of vaccination and CD4 T cells after COVID-19. The Oncomine TCR Beta short-read assay was what sequenced the DNA obtained from cultured CD4+ T cells. Using its own MiXCR run on the PCR reads, TCRdb lists one record per CDR3 protein. The sample has roughly 24,000 distinct CDR3 sequences, under 70% seen once. Treatment of the sample: approximately 10-day PBMC culture with coronavirus spike peptide pools or control peptides (ViraFEST assay). Each well held 2 million or so PBMCs in IL-2 (roughly 10 IU/ml) medium with 8.5 to 10 ug/ml peptide pools. The CDR3 totals 14 residues. V trimming: 5 bases; J trimming: 2 bases; junction bases outside the gene matches: 6. Germline CDR1 SEHNR, CDR2 FQNEAQ (reference sequence). Worth noting for this clonotype: Its antigen is as yet unknown.

The clonotype was recovered from a human donor who had recovered from COVID-19. Sequencing input: CD4+ T cells from blood, cultured in vitro. This chain links TRBV7-9 with TRBJ2-7; 7 bases map to TRBD2. The CDR3 here is CASSPGLPTYEQYF. DNA for the CDR3: TGTGCCAGCAGCCCGGGACTACCCACCTACGAGCAGTACTTC.